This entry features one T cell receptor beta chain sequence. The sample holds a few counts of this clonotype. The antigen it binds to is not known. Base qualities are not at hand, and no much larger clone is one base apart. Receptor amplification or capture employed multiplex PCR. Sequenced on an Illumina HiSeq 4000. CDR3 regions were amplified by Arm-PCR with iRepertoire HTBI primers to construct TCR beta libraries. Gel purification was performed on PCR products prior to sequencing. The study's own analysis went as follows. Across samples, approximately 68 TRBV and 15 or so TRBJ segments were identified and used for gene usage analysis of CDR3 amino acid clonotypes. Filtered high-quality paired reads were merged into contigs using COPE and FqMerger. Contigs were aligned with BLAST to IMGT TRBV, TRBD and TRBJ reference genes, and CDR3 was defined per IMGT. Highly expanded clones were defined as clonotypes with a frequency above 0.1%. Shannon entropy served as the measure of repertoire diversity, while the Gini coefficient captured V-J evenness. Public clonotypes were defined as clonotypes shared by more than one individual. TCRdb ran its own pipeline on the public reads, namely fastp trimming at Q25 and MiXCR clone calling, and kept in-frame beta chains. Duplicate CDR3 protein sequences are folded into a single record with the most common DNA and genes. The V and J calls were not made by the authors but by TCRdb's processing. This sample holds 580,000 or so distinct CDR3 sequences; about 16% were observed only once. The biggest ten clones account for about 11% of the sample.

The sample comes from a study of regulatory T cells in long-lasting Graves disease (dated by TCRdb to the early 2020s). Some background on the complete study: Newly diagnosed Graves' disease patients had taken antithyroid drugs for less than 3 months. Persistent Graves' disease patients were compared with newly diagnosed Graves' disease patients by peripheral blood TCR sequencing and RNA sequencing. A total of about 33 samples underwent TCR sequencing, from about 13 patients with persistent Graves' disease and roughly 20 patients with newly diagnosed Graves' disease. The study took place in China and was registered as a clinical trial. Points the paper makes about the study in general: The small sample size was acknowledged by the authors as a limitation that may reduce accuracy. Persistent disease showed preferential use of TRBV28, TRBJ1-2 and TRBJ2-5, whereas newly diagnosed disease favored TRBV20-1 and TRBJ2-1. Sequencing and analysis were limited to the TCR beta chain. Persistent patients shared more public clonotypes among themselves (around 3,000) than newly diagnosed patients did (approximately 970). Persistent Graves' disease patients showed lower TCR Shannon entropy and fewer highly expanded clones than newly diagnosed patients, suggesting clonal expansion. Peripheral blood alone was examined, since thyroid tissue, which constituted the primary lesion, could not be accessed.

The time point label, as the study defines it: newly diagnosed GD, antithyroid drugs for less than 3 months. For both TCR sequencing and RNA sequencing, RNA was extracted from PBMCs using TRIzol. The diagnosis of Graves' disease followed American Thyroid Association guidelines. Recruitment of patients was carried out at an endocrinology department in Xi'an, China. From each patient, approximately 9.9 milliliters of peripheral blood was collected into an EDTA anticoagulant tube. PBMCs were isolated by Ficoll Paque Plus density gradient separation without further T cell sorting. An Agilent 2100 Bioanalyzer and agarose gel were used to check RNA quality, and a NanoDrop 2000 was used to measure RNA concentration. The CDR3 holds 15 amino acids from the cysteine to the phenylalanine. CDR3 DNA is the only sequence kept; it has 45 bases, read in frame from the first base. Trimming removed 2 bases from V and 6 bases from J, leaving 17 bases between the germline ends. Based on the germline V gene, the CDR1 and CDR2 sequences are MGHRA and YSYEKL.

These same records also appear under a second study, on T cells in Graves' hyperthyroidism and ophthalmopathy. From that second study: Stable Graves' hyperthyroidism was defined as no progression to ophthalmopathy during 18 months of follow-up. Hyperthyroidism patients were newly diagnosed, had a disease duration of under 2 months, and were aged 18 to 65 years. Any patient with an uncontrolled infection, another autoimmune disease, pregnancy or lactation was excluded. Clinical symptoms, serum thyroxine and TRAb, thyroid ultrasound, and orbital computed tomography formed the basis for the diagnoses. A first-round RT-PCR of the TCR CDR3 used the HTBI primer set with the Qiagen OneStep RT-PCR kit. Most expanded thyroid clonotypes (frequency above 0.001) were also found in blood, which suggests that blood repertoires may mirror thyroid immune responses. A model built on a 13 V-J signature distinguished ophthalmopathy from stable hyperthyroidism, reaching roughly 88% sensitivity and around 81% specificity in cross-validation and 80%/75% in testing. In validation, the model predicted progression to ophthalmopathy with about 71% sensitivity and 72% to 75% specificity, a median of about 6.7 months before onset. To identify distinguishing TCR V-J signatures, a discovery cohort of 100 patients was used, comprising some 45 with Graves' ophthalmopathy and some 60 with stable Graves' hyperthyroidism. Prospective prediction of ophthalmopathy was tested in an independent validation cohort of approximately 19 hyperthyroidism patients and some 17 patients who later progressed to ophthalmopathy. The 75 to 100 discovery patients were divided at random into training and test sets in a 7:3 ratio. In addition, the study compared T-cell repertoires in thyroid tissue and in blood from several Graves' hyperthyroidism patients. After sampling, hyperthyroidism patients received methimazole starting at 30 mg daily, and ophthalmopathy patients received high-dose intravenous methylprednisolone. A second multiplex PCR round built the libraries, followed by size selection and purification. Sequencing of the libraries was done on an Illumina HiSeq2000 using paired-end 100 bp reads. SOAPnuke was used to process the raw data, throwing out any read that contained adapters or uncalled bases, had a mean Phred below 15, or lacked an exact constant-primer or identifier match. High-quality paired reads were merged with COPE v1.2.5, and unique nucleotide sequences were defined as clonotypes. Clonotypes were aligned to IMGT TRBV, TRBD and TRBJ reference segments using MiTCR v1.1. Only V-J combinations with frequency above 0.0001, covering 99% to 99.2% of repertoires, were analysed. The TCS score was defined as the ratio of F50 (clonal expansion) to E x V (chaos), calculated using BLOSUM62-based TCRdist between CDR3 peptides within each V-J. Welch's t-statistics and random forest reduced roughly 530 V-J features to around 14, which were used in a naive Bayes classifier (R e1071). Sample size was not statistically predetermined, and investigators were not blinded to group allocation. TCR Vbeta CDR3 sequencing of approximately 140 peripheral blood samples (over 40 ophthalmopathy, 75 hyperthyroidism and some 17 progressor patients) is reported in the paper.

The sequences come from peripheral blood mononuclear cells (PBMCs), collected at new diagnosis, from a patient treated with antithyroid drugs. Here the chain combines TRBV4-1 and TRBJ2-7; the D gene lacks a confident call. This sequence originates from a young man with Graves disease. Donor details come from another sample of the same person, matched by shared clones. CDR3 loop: CASSQTSGANFEQYF. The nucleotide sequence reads TGCGCCAGCAGCCAAACCTCGGGTGCTAACTTCGAGCAGTACTTC.